This T cell receptor (beta chain) emerged from a study of T cells after yellow fever vaccination. Findings of the study overall: Although most clonotypes did not, a small share appeared in both CD4 and CD8 compartments.

This clonotype was detected a few times. Antigen: not known. Each CDR3 protein gets one entry after TCRdb re-called the 5' RACE reads with MiXCR. The sample records approximately 350,000 distinct CDR3 sequences, roughly 12% being singletons. This CDR3 is 15 amino acids long. J was trimmed by 4 bases and V by 5 bases; bases with no gene match: 6. Germline loops: CDR1 SGHRS, CDR2 YFSETQ. The sequenced sample was PBMCs, obtained on the day of the first yellow fever vaccination. The receptor's source is a man aged 18 to 29 who received the YFV17D yellow fever vaccine. The V gene is TRBV5-1, the J gene TRBJ2-2; 9 nucleotides match TRBD1. CDR3 protein: CASRTGGAGTGELFF. The CDR3 DNA is TGCGCCAGCAGAACAGGGGGCGCGGGCACCGGGGAGCTGTTTTTT. Complete variable domain (other parts from reference TRBV5-1 and TRBJ2-2): KAGVTQTPRYLIKTRGQQVTLSCSPISGHRSVSWYQQTPGQGLQFLFEYFSETQRNKGNFPGRFSGRQFSNSRSEMNVSTLELGDSALYLCASRTGGAGTGELFFGEGSRLTVL.